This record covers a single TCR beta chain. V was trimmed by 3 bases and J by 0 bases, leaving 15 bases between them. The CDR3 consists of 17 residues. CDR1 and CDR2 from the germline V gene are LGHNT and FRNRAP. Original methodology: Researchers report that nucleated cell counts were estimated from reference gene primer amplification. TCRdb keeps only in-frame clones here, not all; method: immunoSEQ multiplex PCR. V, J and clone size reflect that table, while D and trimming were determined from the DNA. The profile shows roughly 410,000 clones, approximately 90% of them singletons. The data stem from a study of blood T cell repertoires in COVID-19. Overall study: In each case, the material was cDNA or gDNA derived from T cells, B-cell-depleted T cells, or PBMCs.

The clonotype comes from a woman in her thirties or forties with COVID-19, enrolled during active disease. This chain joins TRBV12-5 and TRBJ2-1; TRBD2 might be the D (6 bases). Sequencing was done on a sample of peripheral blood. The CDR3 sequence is CASGFQPGALSYNEQFF. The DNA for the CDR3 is TGTGCTAGTGGTTTCCAGCCGGGAGCCCTCTCCTACAATGAGCAGTTCTTC.